The 19 T cell receptor beta chains in this list originate from one sample, sequenced in a study of T cells in Graves' hyperthyroidism and ophthalmopathy (dated by TCRdb to the late 2010s). The library was obtained by multiplex PCR. The reads were generated on an Illumina HiSeq 2000. Amplification of TCR beta CDR3 regions was carried out from RNA transcripts. The first round of RT-PCR for the TCR CDR3 was performed with the HTBI primer set and the Qiagen OneStep RT-PCR kit. TCRdb took the public reads, trimmed them with fastp at Q25, ran MiXCR for clone calling and kept in-frame beta chains. Entries are consolidated by CDR3 protein sequence, retaining the most common genes and DNA. The sample has approximately 600,000 distinct CDR3 sequences on record, about 17% of them singletons. Less than 4.5% of the sample is in the top ten clones. What was sequenced was blood. These receptors were obtained from a woman in her thirties with Graves' hyperthyroidism.

The chain links TRBV14 to TRBJ1-2, with D possibly being TRBD1 (5 bases). With 0 bases removed from V and 6 bases from J, the gap between germline ends came to 14 bases. CDR1 and CDR2 from the germline V gene are SGHDN and FVKESK. The CDR3 consists of 15 residues. CDR3 nucleotides: TGTGCCAGCAGCCAAGATCCGGCAGGGAGGAATGGCTACACCTTC. This sequence encodes CASSQDPAGRNGYTF.

In its sample, this clonotype was seen many times. The chain joins TRBV7-2 to TRBJ2-5; TRBD2 aligns across 11 bases. The CDR3 has 15 amino acids. Per germline, CDR1 SGHTA and CDR2 FQGNSA. V lost 6 bases to trimming and J lost 1 base; unmatched junction nucleotides: 4. The CDR3 region is CASSPSGRIQETQYF. DNA for the CDR3: TGTGCCAGCAGTCCTAGCGGGAGGATCCAAGAGACCCAGTACTTC. The variable domain in full, with the rest retrieved from reference TRBV7-2 and TRBJ2-5, is GAGVSQSPSNKVTEKGKDVELRCDPISGHTALYWYRQSLGQGLEFLIYFQGNSAPDKSGLPSDRFSAERTGGSVSTLTIQRTQQEDSAVYLCASSPSGRIQETQYFGPGTRLLVL.

The chain links TRBV15 to TRBJ2-7, with TRBD1 matching over 7 bases. Germline CDR1 is LNHNV and CDR2 is YYDKDF (reference sequence). This CDR3 is 13 amino acids long. The V and J ends lost 0 bases and 6 bases, in that order; junction bases with no gene match: 2. Here the CDR3 DNA reads TGTGCCACCAGCAGAGAGACAGGGTCCGAGCAGTACTTC. As protein: CATSRETGSEQYF.

In this sample, this clonotype turned up many times. V usage is TRBV2 and J usage is TRBJ2-1; 7 bases map to TRBD2. V lost 8 bases, J lost 8 bases, and 6 bases stayed unmatched. The germline V gene has CDR1 SNHLY and CDR2 FYNNEI. This CDR3 is built from 12 residues. The CDR3 protein is CASGGLSDEQFF. The CDR3 bases are TGTGCCAGCGGGGGACTAAGCGATGAGCAGTTCTTC.

This clonotype was observed at least ten times. V is TRBV20-1 and J is TRBJ2-7; D is unclear. The CDR3 is 13 amino acids. Germline V gene data show CDR1 as DFQATT and CDR2 as SNEGSKA (reference sequence). Trimming removed 4 bases at V and 2 bases at J, with 12 bases between. The CDR3 DNA follows: TGCAGTGCTACTGAAGACGCAGCCTACGAGCAGTACTTC. Protein product: CSATEDAAYEQYF.

Details on this clonotype: A much larger clone is a single base away; this may be a read error. Since no conserved phenylalanine or tryptophan closes the CDR3, a read error is the likely cause. V gene TRBV6-4 combines with J gene TRBJ2-2; tentative D call: TRBD1 (7 bases). V gave up 5 bases and J gave up 5 bases, with 15 bases separating them. This CDR3 is 15 amino acids long. Germline CDR1 and CDR2: MRHNA and SNTAGT. The CDR3 region is CASSYDRAGTGELFL. For the CDR3, the DNA is TGTGCCAGCAGTTACGACAGGGCGGGGACCGGGGAGCTGTTTTTA.

The chain couples TRBV18 to TRBJ2-3; D uncertain. The CDR3 runs 15 residues. Germline loops: CDR1 KGHSH, CDR2 LQKENI. V lost 8 bases to trimming and J lost 0 bases, with 15 bases between them. The CDR3 DNA sequence: TGTGCCAGCGACCTCAGGACGGGTAGCACAGATACGCAGTATTTT. As protein: CASDLRTGSTDTQYF.

This clonotype was seen only a few times. The rearrangement links TRBV6-1 to TRBJ2-1; 12 nucleotides agree with TRBD2. The V gene's germline CDR1 is MNHNS and CDR2 SASEGT. V shed 2 bases and J 10 bases; nucleotides not matched to a gene: 3. This CDR3 is built from 14 residues. CDR3 loop: CASSESTSGSEQFF. CDR3 in DNA: TGTGCCAGCAGTGAATCGACTAGCGGGAGCGAGCAGTTCTTC.

This clonotype has more than one count but fewer than ten. The chain links TRBV3-1 to TRBJ1-1; D might be TRBD1 (5 bases). V was shortened by 1 base and J by 13 bases, with 13 bases between the two germline ends. The CDR3 contains 12 residues. The germline gives CDR1 LGHDT, CDR2 YNNKEL (reference sequence). CDR3 bases: TGTGCCAGCAGCCAAGTGGAGGGGTTAGGTTTCTTT. This translates into CASSQVEGLGFF.

The genes are TRBV11-3 and TRBJ2-1; D unclear. Germline V lookup: CDR1 SGHNT, CDR2 YENEEA. Trimming pared 3 bases from V and 4 bases from J, leaving 13 bases between. This CDR3 comprises 15 residues. DNA for the CDR3: TGTGCCAGCAGCTTCACCGACCCAACATACAATGAGCAGTTCTTC. This gives the protein CASSFTDPTYNEQFF.

This clonotype was detected many times. The CDR3 coding sequence is TGTGCCAGCAGTCGTCCCCAGGGGGGCTATGGCTACACCTTC. Encoded protein: CASSRPQGGYGYTF. The rearrangement joins TRBV27 to TRBJ1-2; 7 bases match TRBD1. This CDR3 is built from 14 residues. Germline V gene lookup returns CDR1 MNHEY and CDR2 SMNVEV (reference sequence). J lost 4 bases, V lost 5 bases, and 7 bases had no gene match.

This clonotype was recorded at least ten times. Its ends do not fully match the called genes, so a read error is possible. The chain couples TRBV10-3 to TRBJ2-7; TRBD2 is a possible D gene (7 bases). CDR1 is ENHRY and CDR2 is SYGVKD in the germline V gene. This CDR3 has 12 amino acids. The CDR3 loop is CAIKGEGYEQYF. Written as DNA, the CDR3 is TGTGCGATCAAGGGGGAGGGCTACGAGCAGTACTTC.

V and J are TRBV6-1 and TRBJ1-5, with a possible D match to TRBD1 (6 bases). The CDR3 covers 13 residues. CDR1 and CDR2 (germline): MNHNS, SASEGT. Trimming left V 5 bases short and J 6 bases short, with 11 bases between. CDR3 DNA sequence: TGTGCCAGCAGTAGGACAGAAAGTCAGCCCCAGCATTTT. Its protein is CASSRTESQPQHF.

The chain couples TRBV5-8 to TRBJ2-5; 8 positions match TRBD1. V shed 4 bases, J shed 5 bases, and the junction held 7 bases outside the gene matches. CDR1 SGHTS and CDR2 YDEGEE come from the germline V gene. The CDR3 spans 14 residues. The DNA for the CDR3 is TGTGCCAGCAGCCCGCGGGACAGGCGGGAGACCCAGTACTTC. This sequence encodes CASSPRDRRETQYF.

Many counts were recorded for this clonotype. The chain uses TRBV5-1 and TRBJ2-3, with 13 bases matching TRBD2. This CDR3 is built from 16 residues. V lost 4 bases to trimming and J lost 0 bases; unmatched junction nucleotides: 2. Germline values: CDR1 SGHRS, CDR2 YFSETQ. Written as DNA, the CDR3 is TGCGCCAGCAGCCTGACTAGCGGGAGGAGCACAGATACGCAGTATTTT. Amino acids: CASSLTSGRSTDTQYF. The variable domain in full, with the rest retrieved from reference TRBV5-1 and TRBJ2-3, is KAGVTQTPRYLIKTRGQQVTLSCSPISGHRSVSWYQQTPGQGLQFLFEYFSETQRNKGNFPGRFSGRQFSNSRSEMNVSTLELGDSALYLCASSLTSGRSTDTQYFGPGTRLTVL.

The chain carries TRBV5-4 and TRBJ2-3; D uncertain. The CDR3 contains 13 residues. Trimming took off 10 bases at V and 4 bases at J, with 16 bases between the two ends. Per germline, CDR1 SGHNT and CDR2 YYREEE (reference sequence). The CDR3 loop reads CAYTNSRADTQYF. Here the CDR3 DNA reads TGTGCCTACACTAACTCTCGAGCAGATACGCAGTATTTT.

This clonotype occurred many times. CDR3 sequence reads: CASSPRDQNYGYTF. In nucleotides, the CDR3 is TGTGCCAGCAGCCCCCGGGACCAAAACTATGGCTACACCTTC. The V and J genes are TRBV7-2 and TRBJ1-2, with TRBD1 as a possible D gene (5 bases). The CDR3 has 14 amino acids. The V gene lost 5 bases and the J gene lost 2 bases, with 12 bases spanning the gap. The V gene's germline CDR1 is SGHTA and CDR2 FQGNSA.

This clonotype was counted a single time. The J gene is TRBJ2-5, the V gene TRBV12-3 or TRBV12-4; possibly TRBD2 for D (5 bases). The CDR3 is made up of 13 amino acids. V lost 7 bases to trimming and J lost 4 bases, with 13 bases between them. CDR3: CASILAEGETQYF. In DNA, the CDR3 is TGTGCCAGCATCTTGGCCGAGGGAGAGACCCAGTACTTC.

This clonotype was counted ten times or more. The chain links TRBV6-2 or TRBV6-3 to TRBJ2-7; TRBD1 matches at 7 bases. This CDR3 has 15 residues. The V segment lost 6 bases and the J segment 3 bases; nucleotides outside the gene matches: 11. CDR1 and CDR2 (germline): MNHEY, SVGEGT. Here the CDR3 reads CASRTTVTGNYEQYF. As DNA, the CDR3 is TGTGCCAGCAGAACCACGGTGACAGGGAACTACGAGCAGTACTTC.